Detailed here is one TCR beta chain. Its antigen remains undetermined. The data were taken from a study of cytomegalovirus exposure and HLA in healthy donors (dated by TCRdb to about 2017). For the study in its entirety: An earlier analysis of approximately 550 of the donors reported approximately 290 Gb of sequence data and some 100 million unique TCR beta sequences from some 180 million T cells. The study combined high-throughput TCR immunosequencing, statistical association of individual TCRs with disease status, and machine learning to predict cytomegalovirus infection status. Along with the 666-subject first cohort, a separate validation cohort of over 90 different subjects was used. Among about 390 genotyped donors of the cohort, an average of around 240,000 unique TCR beta nucleotide sequences were sequenced per donor, around a sixth of them non-productive. Four or five DR-DQ haplotypes were handled as single units for association and clustering because linkage in the cohort was strong. The T cell repertoires of 666 subjects were profiled by immunosequencing and related to cytomegalovirus serostatus. The genetic ancestry cluster associated with self-reported Caucasian donors included 81% of the 300 to 450 genotyped donors. HLA typing covered class I and class II loci at four-digit resolution. A later analysis re-analyzed previously published TCR beta repertoires from 660 or so donors and added high-resolution HLA genotyping to study TCR occurrence patterns. Rather than drawing on any new phenotypic data, the later analysis identified candidate immune exposures from TCR beta sequences and the way those sequences occurred across donors. In a later genetic analysis, genome-wide SNP genotypes for about three fifths of the roughly 670 donors were used, and that subset was treated as a discovery cohort. An early release that covered some 630 HLA-typed donors contained about 300 gigabases of sequencing data and around 85 million unique TCR sequences. To decide whether each TCR beta V gene segment behaved as functional or pseudogenic, an earlier analysis of approximately 620 of the donors relied on high-throughput TCR beta sequencing. The number of typed donors differed by locus: roughly 620-640 for A, B, C, DRB1 and DQB1; some 540 for DQA1; 606 for DPA1; and about 450 for DPB1. The study aimed to test whether cataloging public T cell receptors could reveal signatures of past pathogen exposure. Every discovery cohort repertoire had been produced on one sequencing platform. Donor age, sex, ethnicity and CMV serostatus were compiled alongside the repertoire data.

The cohort consisted of 666 healthy bone marrow donors. At the time of sampling, all cohort members were nominally healthy, though unrecorded immune exposures were likely present. The donor was CMV seronegative and was included in the group of under 450 seronegative cohort members. A peripheral blood sample was collected from each donor, and TCR beta sequencing was performed on peripheral blood mononuclear cells. The Qiagen DNeasy Blood Extraction Kit was used to extract genomic DNA from the blood cell samples. At the junction V is shortened by 4 bases and J by 11 bases; bases outside the gene matches: 8. The germline V gene sets CDR1 to SGHDT and CDR2 to YYEEEE. The CDR3 goes from the cysteine to the phenylalanine over 15 residues. The read is trimmed to its CDR3 DNA, 45 bases read in frame from base 1. The library relied on the immunoSEQ multiplex PCR assay. For the multiplex PCR, a mixture combining 60 forward primers for TCR Vbeta segments and 13 reverse primers for TCR Jbeta segments was used. The CDR3 region of rearranged TCR beta genes was amplified from genomic DNA with a multiplex PCR assay. On the Illumina HiSeq System, the amplified TCR beta libraries were sequenced as 87-base-pair reads. In the original analysis: A later analysis tallied 75 million to 85 million unique TCR beta chains across the roughly 610 repertoires, and about 10 million of those chains were shared by two or more donors. To remove PCR and sequencing errors, raw reads were error-corrected and collapsed into unique sequences using a nearest-neighbor algorithm that merged closely related sequences. Alignment of CDR3 sequences to IMGT reference sequences was used to assign V, D and J gene segments. For a sequence to be retained, a match of at least six nucleotides to both a V gene segment and a J gene segment was required. A rearrangement was called productive if the CDR3 had no stop codons and remained in frame with V and J, and every other rearrangement was called non-productive. CDR3 was defined according to IMGT convention as the region running from the second conserved V-encoded cysteine to the conserved J-encoded phenylalanine. The earlier analysis of about 590 of the donors excluded sequences that lacked an unambiguous match to a single V gene segment. An earlier analysis of 500 to 600 of the donors classified V segments as functional when productive rearrangements were above 56.7% and as segregating when the standard deviation between donors was above 5%. A statistical classification framework was built to diagnose cytomegalovirus status from the catalog of TCR beta chain sequences. In a later analysis, TCR nucleotide sequences were compared against IMGT/GENE-DB human TR gene sequences so that V and J genes could be assigned. Using the TCRdist pipeline, a later analysis assigned CDR3 sequences along with most-parsimonious VDJ recombination scenarios. A later analysis defined each TCR beta chain by its CDR3 amino acid sequence plus V-gene family, and excluded reads lacking a unique V-gene family. As a way to deal with suspected cross-contamination and a sequencing artifact, a later analysis dropped hundreds of nucleotide sequences that were highly shared and had low generation probability. In a later analysis, a clonal expansion index was calculated for each public chain from normalized within-repertoire ranks of inferred template counts. A later analysis computed generation probabilities with a VDJ recombination model fitted to out-of-frame rearrangements, and checked the results against IGoR. Hypergeometric tests were used in a later analysis to score TCR-TCR, TCR-HLA and TCR-CMV co-occurrence, with a repertoire-size bias correction applied to the TCR pairs. A later analysis estimated false discovery rates by permuting HLA or CMV assignments 20 times. In a later analysis, co-occurring TCRs were grouped using DBSCAN, and TCRdist sequence similarity was added for clustering within HLA-allele-positive subsets. For co-occurrence clustering, repertoires with fewer than 30,000 or more than 120,000 public chains were excluded, along with about five repertoires with anomalous nucleotide sharing. TCRdb provides this immuneACCESS table in a form limited to in-frame rearrangements. Some clones are lacking; in checked studies, under half of them reflect an unresolved V gene, and why the rest are absent is not known. The V and J calls and clone size are taken from that table; D and trimming were inferred from the DNA. The sample's records list roughly 120,000 clones. The top ten hold around 2.7% of the sample.

The full study reports these points: The classifier was reported to diagnose cytomegalovirus status with high specificity and sensitivity in both the original and validation cohorts. The earlier analysis of 587 of the donors excluded roughly 16 rarely observed V segments, including chromosome 9 orphons, because counts were too low. A few of the identified cytomegalovirus-associated TCR beta chains were confirmed in vitro to be specific for cytomegalovirus antigens. The cohort was sequenced for TCR beta chains only, and without alpha or paired-chain data the features that could be detected were limited. The study listed 150 to 200 TCR beta chains as associated with cytomegalovirus. Most TCR sequences were seen in very few donors, while some public TCRs were found in many individuals. In a later genetic analysis, fewer N-insertions in productive TCRs were reported among donors in an Asian-associated ancestry cluster than the 666-donor mean. Because HLA typing was unavailable for some donors at each locus, only the typed subset was used in association tests. Correlated functional status among segregating V segments might be attributable to linkage disequilibrium, but an unknown experimental factor could not be ruled out. In a later analysis, several top co-occurrence clusters were reported to appear linked to parvovirus B19, influenza, CMV and Epstein-Barr virus. Compared with equally common non-associated chains, HLA-associated TCR beta chains in a later analysis were more clonally expanded and had lower generation probabilities. A group of highly shared sequence variants was considered likely to be a technical artifact of the sequencing pipeline. The authors suggested that the approach could potentially be extended to other disease states and immunological phenotypes. A later analysis found that most CMV-associated TCR beta chains appeared HLA-restricted, with HLA associations seemingly driven largely by CMV exposure. Presence/absence analyses assumed roughly uniform sequencing depth across donors, an assumption that may not hold. Some IMGT-functional V segments, including TRBV6-2 and TRBV6-3, could not be distinguished by the 87-base-pair reads and were therefore excluded. Strong co-occurrence of HLA alleles, especially DR and DQ, made assigning TCR associations to individual alleles difficult. In an earlier analysis of 450 to 750 of the donors, most TCR beta V segments appeared in productive rearrangements about 87% or about 30% of the time, broadly matching IMGT annotations. A further reported finding was that TCR beta sequences accurately predicted the HLA-A and HLA-B alleles for most subjects in the first cohort. In a later analysis, the rate of TCR association differed among HLA loci, with DRB1 alleles having the most associated TCRs and HLA-C alleles having the fewest. In a later genetic analysis, a missense DCLRE1C variant was associated with V-gene and J-gene trimming of TCR beta chains, and the association was replicated in an independent cohort. A later analysis associated 16,951 TCR beta sequences with specific HLA alleles at a false discovery rate of 0.05. CMV serostatus was the only immune exposure information available for the cohort.

This receptor was obtained from a young man in good health and CMV-seronegative. Sequenced sample: PBMCs. The rearrangement combines TRBV5-6 with TRBJ1-6; 11 junctional bases match TRBD1. The CDR3 protein is CASSADRGRLAPLHF. The DNA sequence reads TGTGCCAGCAGCGCGGACAGGGGGCGACTGGCACCCCTCCACTTT.